The 20 T cell receptor beta chains below all came from one sample that was sequenced in a study of memory CD4+ T cells and cytomegalovirus serostatus. Data came from immunoSEQ multiplex PCR; TCRdb stores just in-frame clones and leaves some out. This table has 55,000 or so clones, over 60% appearing once. Single viable CD3+CD4+CD8-CD45RO+ cells were sorted as the memory CD4+ T cells. Sequences were obtained from memory CD4+ T cells from blood. The receptors derive from an adult in good health and CMV-seropositive.

The chain carries TRBV6-6 and TRBJ2-1; tentatively, D is TRBD1 (5 bases). Germline CDR1 is MNHNY and CDR2 is SVGAGI (reference sequence). The CDR3 length is 13 residues. V was pared by 6 bases and J by 7 bases, with 13 bases between. The CDR3 coding sequence is TGTGCCAGCAGCCAAGGACACCTGAATGAGCAGTTCTTC. Its translation is CASSQGHLNEQFF.

V is TRBV28 and J is TRBJ2-5, with D hard to call. Between the trimmed V and J ends, which lost 2 bases and 5 bases, there was a span of 6 bases. CDR1 MDHEN and CDR2 SYDVKM come from the germline V gene. The CDR3 loop spans 12 amino acids. CDR3: CASSLDRETQYF. The CDR3 bases are TGTGCCAGCAGTTTAGATCGGGAGACCCAGTACTTC.

CDR3 in amino acids: CASSLGPTRGAFF. CDR3 DNA: TGTGCCAGCAGCTTGGGACCGACTCGAGGAGCTTTCTTT. The V gene is TRBV11-2, the J gene TRBJ1-1; D is possibly TRBD1 (5 bases). The CDR3 sequence is 13 residues long. Between the trimmed V and J ends, which lost 3 bases and 10 bases, there was a span of 15 bases. CDR1 and CDR2 from the germline V gene are SGHAT and FQNNGV. The whole variable domain, filled in from reference TRBV11-2 and TRBJ1-1, reads EAGVAQSPRYKIIEKRQSVAFWCNPISGHATLYWYQQILGQGPKLLIQFQNNGVVDDSQLPKDRFSAERLKGVDSTLKIQPAKLEDSAVYLCASSLGPTRGAFFGQGTRLTVV.

The chain links TRBV5-1 to TRBJ2-2, with D unresolved. The CDR3 is 14 residues long. Germline CDR1 reads SGHRS; CDR2 reads YFSETQ. V was pared by 6 bases and J by 0 bases, with 9 bases between. The CDR3 reads CASKEQTNTGELFF. CDR3 bases: TGCGCCAGCAAAGAACAGACGAACACCGGGGAGCTGTTTTTT.

This clone occurred once. This chain connects TRBV19 to TRBJ2-1; D gene uncertain. V was pared by 1 base and J by 6 bases, with 13 bases between. The CDR3 covers 15 residues. Germline lookup yields CDR1 LNHDA and CDR2 SQIVND (reference sequence). CDR3 coding DNA: TGTGCCAGTAGTATAGTAGGGCCATGGGGCAATGAGCAGTTCTTC. Translating gives CASSIVGPWGNEQFF.

V and J are TRBV19 and TRBJ1-5; the D is unclear. The CDR3 runs 15 residues. V shed 1 base and J shed 1 base, with 8 bases lying between them. Germline V gene sequence: CDR1 LNHDA, CDR2 SQIVND (reference sequence). The DNA for the CDR3 is TGTGCCAGTAGTATAGGAAGAACCAGCAATCAGCCCCAGCATTTT. This codes for CASSIGRTSNQPQHF.

The genes are TRBV7-8 and TRBJ2-1, with D unresolved. Trimming took 2 bases from V and 4 from J, leaving 15 bases between them. From germline, CDR1 is SGHVS and CDR2 FQNEAQ. The CDR3 is 16 amino acids. The CDR3: CASSLWGSVLYNEQFF. CDR3 nucleotide sequence: TGTGCCAGCAGCTTATGGGGATCTGTCCTTTACAATGAGCAGTTCTTC.

The chain couples TRBV5-4 to TRBJ1-4; TRBD1 aligns across 8 bases. Germline CDR1 is SGHNT and CDR2 is YYREEE (reference sequence). The CDR3 extends over 14 amino acids. The junction had 4 bases not matched to a gene; V was cut back by 4 bases and J by 5 bases. The CDR3 is CASSPGQENEKLFF. The CDR3 DNA is TGTGCCAGCAGCCCGGGACAGGAAAATGAAAAACTGTTTTTT.

This clone appeared a single time. The chain uses TRBV13 and TRBJ2-3; D is possibly TRBD1 or TRBD2 (6 bases each). Germline assignment: CDR1 PRHDT and CDR2 FYEKMQ (reference sequence). The V end was cut by 1 base, the J end by 5 bases, with 10 bases between. The CDR3 consists of 14 residues. The CDR3 here is CASSLAGAQDTQYF. The CDR3 region has the DNA TGTGCCAGCAGCTTAGCGGGGGCACAAGATACGCAGTATTTT.

This chain connects TRBV7-6 to TRBJ2-3; 8 bases line up with TRBD2. CDR1 is SGHVS, CDR2 FNYEAQ, per germline. CDR3 length: 17 amino acids. Losses at the gene ends were 0 bases for V and 2 bases for J; bases not matched to a gene: 7. In DNA, the CDR3 is TGTGCCAGCAGCTTAGCGCAGTCTAGCGGGCACACAGATACGCAGTATTTT. Its translation is CASSLAQSSGHTDTQYF.

The V gene is TRBV21-1, the J gene TRBJ1-6; whether TRBD1, the table's D call, matches the DNA was not checked. TRBV21-1 is described as a pseudogene. This CDR3 has 12 residues. The CDR3 reads CPAGVYNSPLHF. The CDR3 coding sequence is TGTCCGGCAGGGGTGTATAATTCACCCCTCCACTTT.

The chain joins TRBV4-3 to TRBJ1-1; D remains ambiguous. With 0 bases removed from V and 4 bases from J, the gap between germline ends came to 9 bases. This CDR3 spans 14 amino acids. Germline V lookup: CDR1 LGHNA, CDR2 YSLEER. The CDR3 here is CASSQDRGFTEAFF. The CDR3 region has the DNA TGCGCCAGCAGCCAAGATCGGGGTTTCACTGAAGCTTTCTTT.

The V call is TRBV19, the J call TRBJ2-5, with 11 positions matching TRBD2. CDR1 and CDR2 (germline): LNHDA, SQIVND (reference sequence). J lost 5 bases, V lost 3 bases, and 2 bases had no gene match. The CDR3 runs to 14 residues. The CDR3 DNA follows: TGTGCCAGTAGTATGGGACTAGCGGCGGAGACCCAGTACTTC. This encodes CASSMGLAAETQYF.

This clone was observed a single time. The V call is TRBV7-3, the J call TRBJ1-1; the D is unclear. Germline V gene lookup returns CDR1 SGHTA and CDR2 FQGTGA. Trimming left V 1 base short and J 1 base short, with 13 bases between. The CDR3 has 16 amino acids. The CDR3 nucleotides read TGTGCCAGCAGCTTAAGCCCAGCGTCAGCGAACACTGAAGCTTTCTTT. Its protein product is CASSLSPASANTEAFF.

V gene TRBV12-5 combines with J gene TRBJ2-3, with D uncertain. Germline V gives CDR1 LGHNT, CDR2 FRNRAP. Deletions cut 5 bases from V and 3 bases from J, with 21 bases between. This CDR3 is 17 amino acids long. This chain's CDR3 is CASGPRPTGRITDTQYF. In DNA form, the CDR3 reads TGTGCTAGTGGTCCCCGCCCGACTGGCAGGATAACAGATACGCAGTATTTT.

V gene TRBV7-3 combines with J gene TRBJ1-6; 9 bases align to TRBD1. Unmatched junction bases numbered 2, after V lost 4 bases and J lost 7 bases. Germline V gene sequence: CDR1 SGHTA, CDR2 FQGTGA. The CDR3 sequence is 14 residues long. The DNA for the CDR3 is TGTGCCAGCAGCTCGACAGGGGGGAATTCACCCCTCCACTTT. Translation: CASSSTGGNSPLHF.

This clone occurred once. CDR3 sequence (DNA): TGTGCCAGCAGTCCGACAGACCACTCCTACAATGAGCAGTTCTTC. Its protein product is CASSPTDHSYNEQFF. The chain carries TRBV27 and TRBJ2-1; D possibly corresponds to TRBD1 (5 bases). Trimming shortened V by 5 bases and J by 0 bases, and 11 bases separated the two germline ends. Germline lookup yields CDR1 MNHEY and CDR2 SMNVEV (reference sequence). The CDR3 is 15 residues long.

The chain links TRBV4-3 to TRBJ2-3, with a weak D call TRBD2 (5 bases). CDR3 size: 19 residues. Trimming pared 0 bases from V and 4 bases from J, leaving 23 bases between. Germline V CDR1 and CDR2: LGHNA, YSLEER. In DNA form, the CDR3 reads TGCGCCAGCAGCCAAGATCTTCTTTATGGGGAGAACCCCCCAGATACGCAGTATTTT. Amino acid sequence: CASSQDLLYGENPPDTQYF.

This clone was counted a few times. The J gene is TRBJ1-6, the V gene TRBV25-1; D unclear. CDR3 length: 13 amino acids. Deletions cut 4 bases from V and 6 bases from J, with 7 bases between. Germline loops: CDR1 MGHDK, CDR2 SYGVNS. The CDR3 spells CASSGPPNSPLHF. CDR3 sequence (DNA): TGTGCCAGCAGTGGACCCCCTAATTCACCCCTCCACTTT.

The rearrangement joins TRBV14 to TRBJ2-6; TRBD1 is a possible D gene (5 bases). From germline, CDR1 is SGHDN and CDR2 FVKESK. This CDR3 is 16 amino acids long. The V and J ends lost 5 bases and 4 bases respectively, with 15 bases between them. CDR3 region: CASSERWGGGANVLTF. DNA for the CDR3: TGTGCCAGCAGCGAGAGATGGGGCGGCGGGGCCAACGTCCTGACTTTC. Variable domain in full (rest from reference TRBV14 and TRBJ2-6): EAGVTQFPSHSVIEKGQTVTLRCDPISGHDNLYWYRRVMGKEIKFLLHFVKESKQDESGMPNNRFLAERTGGTYSTLKVQPAELEDSGVYFCASSERWGGGANVLTFGAGSRLTVL.